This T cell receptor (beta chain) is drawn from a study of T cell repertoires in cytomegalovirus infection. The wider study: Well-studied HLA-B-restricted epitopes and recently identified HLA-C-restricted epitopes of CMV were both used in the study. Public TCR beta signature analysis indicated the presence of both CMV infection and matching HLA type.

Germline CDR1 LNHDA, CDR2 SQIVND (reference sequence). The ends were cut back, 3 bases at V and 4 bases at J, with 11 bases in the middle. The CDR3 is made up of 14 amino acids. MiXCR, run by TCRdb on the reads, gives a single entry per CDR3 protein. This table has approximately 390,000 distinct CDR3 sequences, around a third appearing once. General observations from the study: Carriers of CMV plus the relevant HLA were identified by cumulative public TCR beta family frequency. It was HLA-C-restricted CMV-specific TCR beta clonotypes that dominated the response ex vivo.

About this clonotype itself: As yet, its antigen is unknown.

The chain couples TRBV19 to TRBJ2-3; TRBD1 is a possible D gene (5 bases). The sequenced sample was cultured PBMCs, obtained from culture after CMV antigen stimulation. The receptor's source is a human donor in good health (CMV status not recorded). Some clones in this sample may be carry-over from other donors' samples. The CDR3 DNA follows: TGTGCCAGTAGTATTCAGGGTCGTGCAGATACGCAGTATTTT. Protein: CASSIQGRADTQYF.